This T cell receptor beta chain was retrieved from a study of PD-1 blockade in mismatch repair-deficient tumors. Study-wide background: All were previously treated, progressing patients with approximately 11 mismatch repair-deficient cancer types. Study-wide results and caveats: Rapid post-treatment expansion, then contraction, generally preceding radiologic response, marked tumor-resident clones.

TCRdb's copy holds only in-frame clones and misses some; the assay was immunoSEQ multiplex PCR. This table has tens of thousands of clones, roughly 80% appearing once. Mismatch repair deficiency was confirmed in all patients, by PCR or immunohistochemistry. TCR sequencing covered a few patients who responded to pembrolizumab. This clone was counted once. Antigen: not known. Trimming removed 7 bases from V and 6 bases from J, with 13 bases in between. CDR1 LNHDA and CDR2 SQIVND come from the germline V gene (reference sequence). The CDR3 runs 13 residues. The chain uses TRBV19 and TRBJ2-1, with D perhaps TRBD2 (5 bases). The receptor comes from an adult with mismatch repair-deficient cancer. The sequenced sample was peripheral blood, obtained 4 weeks after starting pembrolizumab. The CDR3 DNA reads TGTGCCAGTATGGACTCCAACAGCAATGAGCAGTTCTTC. It is translated as CASMDSNSNEQFF.